Shown below are 24 T cell receptor beta chains from a single sample sequenced in a study of vaccination effects on CD4 cells after COVID-19. Viral peptide pools were used in the ViraFEST assay to expand antigen-specific CD4+ T cells, and sequencing came afterward. Upon completion of more than 9 days in culture, CD4+ T cells were isolated. Documented for the person is a PCR-confirmed SARS-CoV-2 infection occurring between March and December 2020. Participants were vaccinated with two doses of either the BNT162b2 or mRNA-1273 vaccine. These receptors' antigens are unknown. The protocol was immunoSEQ multiplex PCR, while the TCRdb copy is restricted to in-frame clones and leaves out a portion. Seen here are 17,000 or so clones, around 70% observed once, and the top ten hold around a fifth. The starting material was CD4+ T cells from PBMCs cultured with SARS-CoV-2 spike peptides, obtained after COVID-19 vaccination. Every receptor here comes from a human donor who had a prior SARS-CoV-2 infection.

The chain links TRBV18 to TRBJ2-1, with 8 bases matching TRBD2. Germline V lookup: CDR1 KGHSH, CDR2 LQKENI. The J segment lost 7 bases and the V segment lost 0 bases, leaving 11 bases of the junction unmatched. The CDR3 spans 17 residues. In DNA, the CDR3 is TGTGCCAGCTCACCACCTAATGCGGTAGCGGGGAAAAATGAGCAGTTCTTC. Translating it yields CASSPPNAVAGKNEQFF.

This sequence joins TRBV4-2 and TRBJ2-5, with 11 bases fitting TRBD2. The CDR3 is 15 amino acids. CDR1 and CDR2 from the germline V gene are LGHNA and YNFKEQ. The junction had 1 base not matched to a gene; V was cut back by 3 bases and J by 1 base. This chain's CDR3 is CASSQTSGVQETQYF. The DNA of the CDR3 is TGTGCCAGCAGCCAGACTAGCGGGGTCCAAGAGACCCAGTACTTC.

The chain recombines TRBV5-1 with TRBJ2-5, with unresolved D. CDR3 length equals 13 residues. CDR1 is SGHRS and CDR2 is YFSETQ in the germline V gene. V was trimmed by 1 base and J by 9 bases, leaving 13 bases between them. CDR3 sequence: CASSLSGDGPQYF. DNA for the CDR3: TGCGCCAGCAGCTTGAGTGGGGATGGGCCCCAGTACTTC.

This chain joins TRBV6-5 and TRBJ1-5; 11 nucleotides line up with TRBD1. J gave up 5 bases and V 7 bases, and 7 bases lay outside the gene matches. CDR1 and CDR2 (germline): MNHEY, SVGAGI. The CDR3 extends over 15 amino acids. CDR3 nucleotides: TGTGCCAGCACCTTGGACAGGGGGCGAGATCAGCCCCAGCATTTT. This codes for CASTLDRGRDQPQHF.

The chain recombines TRBV5-1 with TRBJ2-5, with D unresolved. The CDR3 extends over 13 amino acids. The germline V gene has CDR1 SGHRS and CDR2 YFSETQ. The V end was cut by 2 bases, the J end by 1 base, with 6 bases between. As DNA, the CDR3 is TGCGCCAGCAGCTTCAACACCCAAGAGACCCAGTACTTC. Residues: CASSFNTQETQYF.

The chain has TRBV9 and TRBJ1-6; tentatively, D is TRBD1 (5 bases). Trimming stripped 3 bases from V and 3 bases from J, with 7 bases between. From germline, CDR1 is SGDLS and CDR2 YYNGEE. The CDR3 length is 14 residues. CDR3 DNA: TGTGCCAGCAGCGACACAGGCTATAATTCACCCCTCCACTTT. Its protein product is CASSDTGYNSPLHF.

This rearrangement joins TRBV5-1 to TRBJ2-5; 7 nucleotides align to TRBD2. The CDR3 has 14 residues. The V segment lost 0 bases and the J segment 4 bases; nucleotides outside the gene matches: 3. Germline V gene sequence: CDR1 SGHRS, CDR2 YFSETQ. CDR3 in DNA: TGCGCCAGCAGCTTGGGAGGACTAGGAGAGACCCAGTACTTC. Amino acid sequence: CASSLGGLGETQYF.

The V and J genes are TRBV5-1 and TRBJ2-1, with TRBD2 as a possible D gene (7 bases). The CDR3 contains 17 residues. The V end lost 0 bases, the J end lost 0 bases, and 13 bases lay between the germline ends. The germline V gene has CDR1 SGHRS and CDR2 YFSETQ. The CDR3 protein is CASSLVAGAISYNEQFF. The CDR3 DNA is TGCGCCAGCAGCTTGGTGGCGGGGGCAATCTCCTACAATGAGCAGTTCTTC. The entire variable domain, with the rest obtained from reference TRBV5-1 and TRBJ2-1, is as follows: KAGVTQTPRYLIKTRGQQVTLSCSPISGHRSVSWYQQTPGQGLQFLFEYFSETQRNKGNFPGRFSGRQFSNSRSEMNVSTLELGDSALYLCASSLVAGAISYNEQFFGPGTRLTVL.

V usage is TRBV30 and J usage is TRBJ2-1; no firm D call. V was pared by 0 bases and J by 12 bases, with 18 bases between. CDR3 length: 14 amino acids. Germline CDR1 is GTSNPN and CDR2 is SVGIG (reference sequence). CDR3: CAWSVPPRKTTQFF. Here the CDR3 DNA reads TGTGCCTGGAGTGTACCCCCGCGGAAGACCACGCAGTTCTTC. The full variable domain, with the rest looked up from reference TRBV30 and TRBJ2-1, is SQTIHQWPATLVQPVGSPLSLECTVEGTSNPNLYWYRQAAGRGLQLLFYSVGIGQISSEVPQNLSASRPQDRQFILSSKKLLLSDSGFYLCAWSVPPRKTTQFFGPGTRLTVL.

This clone showed up just a few times. This rearrangement joins TRBV18 to TRBJ2-3; the D is unclear. The CDR3 runs 13 residues. CDR1 is KGHSH and CDR2 is LQKENI in the germline V gene. The ends were cut back, 3 bases at V and 5 bases at J, with 9 bases in the middle. CDR3 in amino acids: CASSPIPLDTQYF. CDR3 sequence (DNA): TGTGCCAGCTCACCTATCCCCCTAGATACGCAGTATTTT. Based on the CDR3 plus reference TRBV18 and TRBJ2-3, the full variable domain is NAGVMQNPRHLVRRRGQEARLRCSPMKGHSHVYWYRQLPEEGLKFMVYLQKENIIDESGMPKERFSAEFPKEGPSILRIQQVVRGDSAAYFCASSPIPLDTQYFGPGTRLTVL.

This rearrangement joins TRBV6-5 to TRBJ2-3; no definite D call. Germline lookup yields CDR1 MNHEY and CDR2 SVGAGI. The V and J ends lost 2 bases and 2 bases respectively, with 5 bases between them. The CDR3 totals 13 residues. CDR3 in DNA: TGTGCCAGCAGTTACGGGTTCACAGATACGCAGTATTTT. It specifies CASSYGFTDTQYF.

The chain is built from TRBV9 and TRBJ1-3; D remains ambiguous. Trimming removed 0 bases from V and 0 bases from J, with 16 bases in between. Germline loops: CDR1 SGDLS, CDR2 YYNGEE. There are 18 residues in the CDR3. Here the CDR3 DNA reads TGTGCCAGCAGCGTAGGGCTCAGTGGTGGTATCTCTGGAAACACCATATATTTT. Protein sequence: CASSVGLSGGISGNTIYF.

A few counts support this clone. This sequence joins TRBV7-9 and TRBJ2-7; D may correspond to TRBD1 or TRBD2 (6 bases each). CDR1 and CDR2 from the germline V gene are SEHNR and FQNEAQ (reference sequence). This CDR3 has 15 amino acids. The V and J ends lost 6 bases and 2 bases respectively, with 17 bases between them. The CDR3 region has the DNA TGTGCCAGCAGTAAACGGGGGCTAGCGACCTACGAGCAGTACTTC. Translating it yields CASSKRGLATYEQYF. The whole variable domain, filled in from reference TRBV7-9 and TRBJ2-7, reads DTGVSQNPRHKITKRGQNVTFRCDPISEHNRLYWYRQTLGQGPEFLTYFQNEAQLEKSRLLSDRFSAERPKGSFSTLEIQRTEQGDSAMYLCASSKRGLATYEQYFGPGTRLTVT.

This clone has only one observation. The chain recombines TRBV20-1 with TRBJ2-5; tentatively, D is TRBD2 (6 bases). V was cut by 3 bases and J by 5 bases, with 13 bases left in between. There are 13 residues in the CDR3. CDR1 and CDR2 from the germline V gene are DFQATT and SNEGSKA (reference sequence). The CDR3 sequence is CSASTLAMETQYF. CDR3 bases: TGCAGTGCTAGTACCCTAGCGATGGAGACCCAGTACTTC.

This clone was counted once. The chain links TRBV3-1 (or the pseudogene TRBV3-2) to TRBJ1-3; 10 nucleotides match TRBD1. The ends lost 4 bases at V and 3 bases at J; junction bases unmatched: 0. CDR3 length equals 14 residues. Germline V gene lookup returns CDR1 LGHDT and CDR2 YNNKEL (reference sequence). The CDR3 region is CASSRDRGGNTIYF. CDR3 DNA sequence: TGTGCCAGCAGCCGGGACAGGGGTGGAAACACCATATATTTT.

V gene TRBV6-5 combines with J gene TRBJ2-1; D could derive from TRBD1 or TRBD2 (5 bases each). The germline gives CDR1 MNHEY, CDR2 SVGAGI. The CDR3 is 14 amino acids. V dropped 5 bases and J dropped 9 bases, with 17 bases sitting between them. In DNA, the CDR3 is TGTGCCAGCAGTACCTCTTGGGGGAGCGGTGAGCAGTTCTTC. It is translated as CASSTSWGSGEQFF.

The genes are TRBV28 and TRBJ2-2; TRBD1 aligns across 9 bases. With V trimmed by 8 bases and J by 7 bases, 11 bases remained unmatched. Germline CDR1 reads MDHEN; CDR2 reads SYDVKM. CDR3 length: 15 amino acids. The CDR3 loop is CASGTGSFLNGELFF. Here the CDR3 DNA reads TGTGCCAGCGGGACAGGGAGCTTCCTTAACGGGGAGCTGTTTTTT. The whole variable domain, remainder taken from reference TRBV28 and TRBJ2-2, is DVKVTQSSRYLVKRTGEKVFLECVQDMDHENMFWYRQDPGLGLRLIYFSYDVKMKEKGDIPEGYSVSREKKERFSLILESASTNQTSMYLCASGTGSFLNGELFFGEGSRLTVL.

The V and J genes are TRBV6-6 and TRBJ1-2; 9 nucleotides align to TRBD1. V lost 6 bases, J lost 8 bases, and 10 bases stayed unmatched. Germline lookup yields CDR1 MNHNY and CDR2 SVGAGI (reference sequence). The CDR3 is made up of 14 amino acids. The CDR3 region is CASSRDRDQRGYTF. As DNA, the CDR3 is TGTGCCAGCAGCCGGGACAGGGATCAACGGGGCTACACCTTC.

The CDR3 DNA sequence: TGTGCCAGCAGCTTGGAGCAAGAGACCCAGTACTTC. It yields the protein CASSLEQETQYF. This chain joins TRBV5-4 and TRBJ2-5; no reliable D call. The CDR3 consists of 12 residues. In germline, CDR1 is SGHNT, CDR2 YYREEE (reference sequence). The V and J ends lost 0 bases and 2 bases respectively, with 2 bases between them.

The chain combines TRBV5-4 with TRBJ2-2; no clear D gene. This CDR3 spans 16 amino acids. Trimming left V 4 bases short and J 2 bases short, with 15 bases between. The V gene's germline CDR1 is SGHNT and CDR2 YYREEE (reference sequence). CDR3 bases: TGTGCCAGCAGCCCGGCCGCCCGACTTAACACCGGGGAGCTGTTTTTT. Its protein product is CASSPAARLNTGELFF.

This clone turned up a few times. The V gene is TRBV25-1, the J gene TRBJ2-7; 9 bases fit TRBD2. The CDR3 totals 18 residues. Germline V gene data show CDR1 as MGHDK and CDR2 as SYGVNS. J gave up 0 bases and V 1 base, and 10 bases lay outside the gene matches. For the CDR3, the DNA is TGTGCCAGCAGTGAATTCAGGGCCAGCGGGAGGAGCTCCTACGAGCAGTACTTC. Its protein product is CASSEFRASGRSSYEQYF.

The J gene is TRBJ2-5, the V gene TRBV13; 9 bases match TRBD1. This CDR3 has 14 residues. The junction had 3 bases not matched to a gene; V was cut back by 5 bases and J by 2 bases. Germline lookup yields CDR1 PRHDT and CDR2 FYEKMQ (reference sequence). The CDR3 loop reads CASSRQGGQETQYF. CDR3 DNA sequence: TGTGCCAGCAGCCGACAGGGGGGACAAGAGACCCAGTACTTC.

This clone was counted only a few times. The chain is built from TRBV4-2 and TRBJ2-5; D call uncertain. This CDR3 contains 14 residues. Between the trimmed V and J ends, which lost 0 bases and 3 bases, there was a span of 8 bases. The germline gives CDR1 LGHNA, CDR2 YNFKEQ. CDR3 DNA sequence: TGTGCCAGCAGCCAAGACTACCTAAAAGAGACCCAGTACTTC. The encoded protein is CASSQDYLKETQYF.

The chain couples TRBV4-2 to TRBJ2-7; D may be TRBD2 (5 bases). The V gene's germline CDR1 is LGHNA and CDR2 YNFKEQ. V was clipped by 0 bases and J by 4 bases, with 13 bases between them. The CDR3 runs to 15 residues. The CDR3 spells CASSQDRGDIYEQYF. CDR3 DNA sequence: TGTGCCAGCAGCCAAGATCGGGGAGATATTTACGAGCAGTACTTC.